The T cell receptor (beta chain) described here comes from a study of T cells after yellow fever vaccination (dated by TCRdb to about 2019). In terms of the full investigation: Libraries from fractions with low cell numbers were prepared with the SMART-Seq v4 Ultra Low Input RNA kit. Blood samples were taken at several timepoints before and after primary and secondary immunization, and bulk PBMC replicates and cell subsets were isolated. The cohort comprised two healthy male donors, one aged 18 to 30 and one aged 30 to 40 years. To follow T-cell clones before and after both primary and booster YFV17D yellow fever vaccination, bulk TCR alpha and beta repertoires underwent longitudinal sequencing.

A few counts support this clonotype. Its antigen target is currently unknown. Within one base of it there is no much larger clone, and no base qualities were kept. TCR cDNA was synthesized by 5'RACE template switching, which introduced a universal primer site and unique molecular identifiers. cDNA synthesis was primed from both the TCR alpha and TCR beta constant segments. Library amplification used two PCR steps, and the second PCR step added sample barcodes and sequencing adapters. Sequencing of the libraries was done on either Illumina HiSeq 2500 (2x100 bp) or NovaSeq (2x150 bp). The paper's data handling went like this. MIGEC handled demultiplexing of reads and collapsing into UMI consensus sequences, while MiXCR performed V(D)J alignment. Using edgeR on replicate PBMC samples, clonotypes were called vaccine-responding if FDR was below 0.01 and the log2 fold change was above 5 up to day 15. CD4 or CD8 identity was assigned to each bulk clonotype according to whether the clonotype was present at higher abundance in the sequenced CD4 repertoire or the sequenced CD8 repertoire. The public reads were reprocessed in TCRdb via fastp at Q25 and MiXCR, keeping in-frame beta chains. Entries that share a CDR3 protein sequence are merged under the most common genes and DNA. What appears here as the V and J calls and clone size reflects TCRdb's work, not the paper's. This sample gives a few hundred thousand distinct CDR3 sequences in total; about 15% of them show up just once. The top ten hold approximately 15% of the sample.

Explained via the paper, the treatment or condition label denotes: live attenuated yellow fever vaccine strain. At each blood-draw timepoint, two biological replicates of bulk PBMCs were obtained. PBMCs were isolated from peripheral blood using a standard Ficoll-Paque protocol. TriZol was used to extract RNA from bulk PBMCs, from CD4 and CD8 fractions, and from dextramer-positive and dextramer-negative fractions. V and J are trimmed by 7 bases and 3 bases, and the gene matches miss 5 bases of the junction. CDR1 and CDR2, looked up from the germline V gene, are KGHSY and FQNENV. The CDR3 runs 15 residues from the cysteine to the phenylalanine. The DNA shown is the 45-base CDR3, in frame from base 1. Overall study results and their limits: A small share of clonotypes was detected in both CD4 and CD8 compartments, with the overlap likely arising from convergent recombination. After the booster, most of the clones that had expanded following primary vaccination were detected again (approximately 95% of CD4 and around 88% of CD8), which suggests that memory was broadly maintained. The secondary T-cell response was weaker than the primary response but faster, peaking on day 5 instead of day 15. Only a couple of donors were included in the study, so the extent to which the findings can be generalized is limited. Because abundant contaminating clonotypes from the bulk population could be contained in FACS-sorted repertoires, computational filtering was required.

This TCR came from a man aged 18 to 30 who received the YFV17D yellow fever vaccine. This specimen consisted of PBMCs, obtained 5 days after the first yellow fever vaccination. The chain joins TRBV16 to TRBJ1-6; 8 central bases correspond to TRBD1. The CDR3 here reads CASTDRGLYNSPLHF. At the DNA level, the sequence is TGTGCCAGCACCGACAGGGGCCTCTATAATTCACCCCTCCACTTT.